The 5 T cell receptor beta chains in this list originate from one sample, sequenced in a study of shared clonotypes between healthy human individuals. The data were produced by immunoSEQ multiplex PCR, yet TCRdb's version contains in-frame clones alone and is incomplete. The repertoire has 950,000 to 1,200,000 clones, approximately 75% of them found once; the top ten carry more than 0.85%. Material for sequencing was memory CD4+ T cells from PBMCs. The subset denotes: CD45RA-negative fraction. The source is a man between 18 and 35 years old in good health. Some clones in this sample may be carry-over from other donors' samples.

This chain connects TRBV29-1 to TRBJ2-5; 10 nucleotides match TRBD1. This CDR3 is 13 amino acids long. The junction had 8 bases not matched to a gene; V was cut back by 8 bases and J by 5 bases. The germline gives CDR1 SQVTM, CDR2 ANQGSEA. The DNA of the CDR3 is TGCAGCCCTGGGGACAGGGGCCAGGAGACCCAGTACTTC. It translates to CSPGDRGQETQYF. The whole variable domain, remainder taken from reference TRBV29-1 and TRBJ2-5, is SAVISQKPSRDICQRGTSLTIQCQVDSQVTMMFWYRQQPGQSLTLIATANQGSEATYESGFVIDKFPISRPNLTFSTLTVSNMSPEDSSIYLCSPGDRGQETQYFGPGTRLLVL.

The chain is built from TRBV7-2 and TRBJ2-3; 7 bases agree with TRBD2. CDR3 length: 15 residues. Trimming removed 1 base from V and 6 bases from J; junction bases left unmatched: 7. Germline values: CDR1 SGHTA, CDR2 FQGNSA. The CDR3 protein is CASSLDGTKDDTQYF. The CDR3 DNA sequence: TGTGCCAGCAGCTTAGATGGGACTAAGGACGATACGCAGTATTTT.

The rearrangement links TRBV2 to TRBJ1-2, with 8 nucleotides matching TRBD1. From germline, CDR1 is SNHLY and CDR2 FYNNEI. V dropped 8 bases and J dropped 3; count of bases not matched to a gene: 11. There are 15 residues in the CDR3. The CDR3 loop is CASDPSRGQDYGYTF. The CDR3 coding sequence is TGTGCCAGCGACCCATCCAGGGGGCAAGACTATGGCTACACCTTC.

This clone was detected ten times or more. CDR3 in DNA: TGTGCCAGCAGCTTAGGAGGGACGAACACTGAAGCTTTCTTT. It codes for CASSLGGTNTEAFF. J is TRBJ1-1 and V is TRBV11-3, with TRBD1 as a possible D gene (5 bases). The CDR3 spans 14 residues. V lost 1 base and J 1 base, leaving 7 bases between the germline ends. Germline loops: CDR1 SGHNT, CDR2 YENEEA. Together with reference TRBV11-3 and TRBJ1-1, the CDR3 gives the full variable domain: EAGVVQSPRYKIIEKKQPVAFWCNPISGHNTLYWYLQNLGQGPELLIRYENEEAVDDSQLPKDRFSAERLKGVDSTLKIQPAELGDSAVYLCASSLGGTNTEAFFGQGTRLTVV.

This clone was seen at least ten times. The genes are TRBV2 and TRBJ2-5; 7 positions agree with TRBD1. Germline values: CDR1 SNHLY, CDR2 FYNNEI. The junction had 9 bases not matched to a gene; V was cut back by 3 bases and J by 5 bases. This CDR3 is built from 15 residues. In DNA form, the CDR3 reads TGTGCCAGCAGTGAGGTCACAGGGGTAGGGGAGACCCAGTACTTC. Protein sequence: CASSEVTGVGETQYF.